This T cell receptor (beta chain) appears in the sequencing data of a study of cytomegalovirus exposure and HLA in healthy donors. PCR amplification relied on 60 Vbeta primers (plus 13 Jbeta primers). Assay: immunoSEQ multiplex PCR; the TCRdb copy retains only in-frame clones and omits some. The table records around 100,000 clones, roughly 71% of them present only once. Whole-study findings and limits: Further analysis was carried out later, and it showed several of the most significant clusters appearing linked to common viral pathogens. The majority of CMV-associated TCR beta chains were reported as apparently HLA-restricted in a later analysis.

The ends were cut back, 0 bases at V and 2 bases at J, with 4 bases in the middle. This CDR3 region has 13 residues. Germline CDR1 is GTSNPN and CDR2 is SVGIG (reference sequence). A word on this clone: Antigen unknown.

Specimen: PBMCs. The V gene is TRBV30, the J gene TRBJ2-2; no reliable D call. The receptor was derived from a man aged 50-59 years in good health and CMV-seronegative. The CDR3 spells CAWSVSNTGELFF. The CDR3 DNA sequence: TGTGCCTGGAGTGTTTCTAACACCGGGGAGCTGTTTTTT.